Sequencing of this TCR beta chain was carried out in a study of blood T cell repertoires in COVID-19. During active infection, Seattle patients enrolled and were then monitored through disease. Per the germline V gene, CDR1 is LNHDA and CDR2 is SQIVND (reference sequence). V was cut by 8 bases and J by 8 bases, with 10 bases left in between. The CDR3 totals 11 residues. Data came from immunoSEQ multiplex PCR; TCRdb stores just in-frame clones and leaves some out. The repertoire holds 350,000 to 400,000 clones, with about 90% as singletons. The source is a woman in her twenties or thirties with COVID-19, enrolled during active disease. Sequenced input: peripheral blood. The gene calls are TRBV19 and TRBJ2-1; a possible D gene is TRBD2 (6 bases). The CDR3, as DNA: TGTGCCAGTCGGGAGTGGGATGAGCAGTTCTTC. Its translation is CASREWDEQFF.